This T cell receptor (beta chain) was retrieved from a study of T-cell memory formation after mild COVID-19. About the research overall: TCR clusters were mostly confined to one donor each.

TCRdb re-analysed the 5' RACE reads in MiXCR, keeping a single row per CDR3 protein. This sample has 470,000 or so distinct CDR3 sequences, with 15% to 20% found just once. CDR1 MNHEY and CDR2 SVGAGI come from the germline V gene. The CDR3 loop spans 14 amino acids. Between the trimmed V and J ends, which lost 8 bases and 4 bases, there was a span of 12 bases. Findings of the study overall: There were some responding clones in pre-infection memory, which suggested that cross-reactive memory had joined. Contracting CD4+ clones were located mainly in CM and EM, and CD8+ clones in EMRA. Day 15 to 85 contracting clones showed balanced CD4/CD8; day 15 to 37 expanders favored CD4+.

Remarks on this clonotype: What it binds is unknown.

The V gene is TRBV6-5, the J gene TRBJ1-6; possibly TRBD1 for D (5 bases). Sequencing was carried out using PBMCs or a T cell subset sorted from them (not recorded which). This sequence originates from an adult woman who had mild COVID-19 (a few samples of this study predate the infection). Cell type and time point are not known. Here the CDR3 reads CASLPRQYNSPLHF. For the CDR3, the DNA is TGTGCCAGCCTACCTAGACAGTATAATTCACCCCTCCACTTT.